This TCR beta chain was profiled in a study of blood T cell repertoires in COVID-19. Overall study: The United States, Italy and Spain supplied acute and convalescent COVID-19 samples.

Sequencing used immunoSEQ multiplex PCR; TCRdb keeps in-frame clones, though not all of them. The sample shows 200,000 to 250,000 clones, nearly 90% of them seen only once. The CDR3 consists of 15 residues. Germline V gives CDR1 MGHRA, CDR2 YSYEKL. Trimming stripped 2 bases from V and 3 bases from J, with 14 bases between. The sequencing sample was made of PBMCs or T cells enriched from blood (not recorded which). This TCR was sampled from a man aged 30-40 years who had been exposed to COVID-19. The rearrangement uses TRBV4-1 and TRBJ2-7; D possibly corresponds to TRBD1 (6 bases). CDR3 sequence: CASSQWTVQNYEQYF. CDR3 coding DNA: TGCGCCAGCAGCCAATGGACAGTGCAGAACTACGAGCAGTACTTC.